Listed below are T cell receptor beta chains from one sample, sequenced in a study of control samples from healthy donors and cancer patients. The repertoire was sequenced with immunoSEQ multiplex PCR; TCRdb's copy has only in-frame clones and lacks some. The sample includes about 77,000 clones, around 92% seen only once; the top ten take about 5%. Sample: blood. The receptors derive from a woman aged 60-70 years in good health. CDR3s include the opening cysteine and the closing phenylalanine or tryptophan. A D gene is named only where the DNA matches it firmly. Part of the rows lack a size; the others show once, few, many or a class for expanded clones.

v_gene	abundance	d_gene	j_gene	CDR3nt	CDR3aa
TRBV27	NA	NA	TRBJ1-1	TGTGCCAGCAGAAACAGCTTCATGAACACTGAAGCTTTCTTT	CASRNSFMNTEAFF
TRBV9	NA	NA	TRBJ2-7	TGTGCCAGCAGCCCAGGGGACACCCTCTACGAGCAGTACTTC	CASSPGDTLYEQYF
TRBV14	NA	NA	TRBJ1-6	TGTGCCAGCAGCCAAGTGAGGAGGACACCCTATAATTCACCCCTCCACTTT	CASSQVRRTPYNSPLHF
TRBV10-3	NA	TRBD2	TRBJ2-1	TGTGCCATCAGACGGGCTAGCGGGAACAATGAGCAGTTCTTC	CAIRRASGNNEQFF
TRBV2	NA	NA	TRBJ2-7	TGTGCCAGCAGCCCAAGACAGTCCGCCTACGAGCAGTACTTC	CASSPRQSAYEQYF
TRBV7-9	NA	TRBD1	TRBJ1-5	TGTGCCAGCAGCTTGGAGACAGGGTGGCCGTTCGATCAGCCCCAGCATTTT	CASSLETGWPFDQPQHF
TRBV4-3	NA	NA	TRBJ1-5	TGCGCCAGCAGCCAAGATCTCGGGAATCAGCCCCAGCATTTT	CASSQDLGNQPQHF
TRBV9	NA	NA	TRBJ2-3	TGTGCCAGCAGCCCCACGGGAGCGCCTCAATTCACAGATACGCAGTATTTT	CASSPTGAPQFTDTQYF
TRBV10-1	NA	TRBD2	TRBJ2-1	TGCGCCAGGGGAGGGGATGAGCAGTTCTTC	CARGGDEQFF
TRBV29-1	once	TRBD1	TRBJ1-1	TGCAGCGGGGGACAGGGAGGAACTGAAGCTTTCTTT	CSGGQGGTEAFF
TRBV7-9	NA	TRBD1	TRBJ1-5	TGTGCCAGCAGCTTAGGGTCAGGGGGACGGGGCAATCAGCCCCAGCATTTT	CASSLGSGGRGNQPQHF
TRBV19	NA	TRBD2	TRBJ2-2	TGTGCCAGTAGTATTGGGGGGAGGGCCTACACCGGGGAGCTGTTTTTT	CASSIGGRAYTGELFF
TRBV6-5	NA	NA	TRBJ2-5	TGTGCCAGCAAAGGTAGCTACAAAGAGACCCAGTACTTC	CASKGSYKETQYF
TRBV25-1	NA	NA	TRBJ1-3	TGTGCCAGCGGAGGCGGGGGCAGGGGAAACACCATATATTTT	CASGGGGRGNTIYF
TRBV4-2	NA	NA	TRBJ1-4	TGTGCCAGCAGCCGCGGACAAGGGGGGGAAAAACTGTTTTTT	CASSRGQGGEKLFF
TRBV19	NA	NA	TRBJ2-1	TGTGCCAGTAGTATCCGTGGATATGTATACAATGAGCAGTTCTTC	CASSIRGYVYNEQFF
TRBV10-3	NA	NA	TRBJ1-4	TGTGCCATCCGCCGGGACGGCAATGAAAAACTGTTTTTT	CAIRRDGNEKLFF
TRBV28	once	TRBD1	TRBJ2-7	TGTGCCAGCAGTACCCCCGGGACAGGGAATTTTAAGCAGTACTTC	CASSTPGTGNFKQYF
TRBV6-5	NA	NA	TRBJ1-1	TGTGCCAGCAGTTGGGCCTCCTCCGGGAACACTGAAGCTTTCTTT	CASSWASSGNTEAFF
TRBV13	NA	TRBD1	TRBJ1-3	TGTGCCAGCAGCTCTACACTCGGGACAGCTGGAAACACCATATATTTT	CASSSTLGTAGNTIYF
TRBV5-1	NA	NA	TRBJ1-3	TGCGCCAGCAGCTCAACCGGGACGCCAAACTCTGGAAACACCATATATTTT	CASSSTGTPNSGNTIYF
TRBV3-1/TRBV3-2	NA	TRBD2	TRBJ2-1	TGTGCCAGCAGCCATGCTAGCGGGAGGAATGAGCAGTTCTTC	CASSHASGRNEQFF
TRBV7-9	NA	NA	TRBJ2-1	TGTGCCAGCAGCTCTTACAAGGATGAGCAGTTCTTC	CASSSYKDEQFF
TRBV6-5	NA	TRBD2	TRBJ2-1	TGTGCCAGCAGTTACTGGGGACTAGGAGGCGAGCAGTTCTTC	CASSYWGLGGEQFF
TRBV7-3	NA	NA	TRBJ2-3	TGTGCCAGCAGCCCCCGATTTGGAGAGACAGATACGCAGTATTTT	CASSPRFGETDTQYF
TRBV30	NA	NA	TRBJ1-2	TGTGCCTGGATGTTGGATGGCTACACCTTC	CAWMLDGYTF
TRBV28	NA	NA	TRBJ1-4	TGTGCCAGCAGCGAACAGGGCCCAGATGAAAAACTGTTTTTT	CASSEQGPDEKLFF
TRBV10-2	NA	NA	TRBJ1-1	TGCGCCAGCAGTGAGGCGGGCACTGAAGCTTTCTTT	CASSEAGTEAFF
TRBV28	NA	NA	TRBJ1-2	TGTGCCAGCAGTCTCCCGGGACATCCAAACTATGGCTACACCTTC	CASSLPGHPNYGYTF
TRBV25-1	NA	TRBD1	TRBJ1-4	TGTGCCAGCAGTGATCTCGGGACAGGGGATCGAGAAAAACTGTTTTTT	CASSDLGTGDREKLFF
TRBV5-1	once	TRBD1	TRBJ1-1	TGCGCCAGCAGCGCGACAGGGAGACTTTACACTGAAGCTTTCTTT	CASSATGRLYTEAFF
TRBV3-1/TRBV3-2	NA	TRBD2	TRBJ2-3	TGTGCCAGCAGCCAACTCGGGGGGACAGATACGCAGTATTTT	CASSQLGGTDTQYF
TRBV2	NA	TRBD2	TRBJ2-7	TGTGCCAGCAGAGTGGGCCTAGCGGGAGACTCCTACGAGCAGTACTTC	CASRVGLAGDSYEQYF
TRBV6-6	NA	TRBD1	TRBJ1-5	TGTGCCAGCGAAGATGGTACAGGGGCGCATCAGCCCCAGCATTTT	CASEDGTGAHQPQHF
TRBV3-1/TRBV3-2	once	NA	TRBJ2-3	TGTGCCAGCAGCCTCCCCGGGTCTTCTACAGATACGCAGTATTTT	CASSLPGSSTDTQYF
TRBV4-1	NA	NA	TRBJ1-1	TGCGCCAGCAGCCAAGATATTTGGGCACTACCTGAAGCTTTCTTT	CASSQDIWALPEAFF
TRBV7-9	NA	NA	TRBJ1-1	TGTGCCAGCAGCCCAAGAGGGACTGAAGCTTTCTTT	CASSPRGTEAFF
TRBV30	NA	NA	TRBJ1-3	TGTGCCTGGAGTGGTGGTGGGAACACCATATATTTT	CAWSGGGNTIYF
TRBV9	NA	NA	TRBJ1-5	TGTGCCAGCAGCGTAGGGGCAGGGCAGGGTGAGGAGCCCCAGCATTTT	CASSVGAGQGEEPQHF
TRBV25-1	NA	TRBD1	TRBJ2-7	TGTGCCAGCAGACGACAGGGAAGCTCCTACGAGCAGTACTTC	CASRRQGSSYEQYF
TRBV6-6	NA	NA	TRBJ2-1	TGTGCCAGCAGCCCACAGGAAGGGGCGAGATTCTTC	CASSPQEGARFF
TRBV7-9	NA	NA	TRBJ2-1	TGTGCCAGCAGCTTAGCGCTAAGGACTGCGGTGGATGAGCAGTTCTTC	CASSLALRTAVDEQFF
TRBV7-2	NA	TRBD2	TRBJ2-1	TGTGCCAGCAGCCCCCCGGGGGGGCACAATGAGCAGTTCTTC	CASSPPGGHNEQFF
TRBV4-1	NA	TRBD1	TRBJ2-5	TGCGCCAGCAGCGCACGGACAGGGGGGCAAGAGACCCAGTACTTC	CASSARTGGQETQYF
TRBV7-6	NA	TRBD1	TRBJ2-5	TGTGCCAGCAGCTCCCGACAGGGGCTCGGAGAGACCCAGTACTTC	CASSSRQGLGETQYF
TRBV30	once	TRBD1	TRBJ1-4	TGTGCCTGGAGTGGGGACAGGGGCGCAGAAAAACTGTTTTTT	CAWSGDRGAEKLFF
TRBV2	NA	TRBD2	TRBJ2-7	TGTGCCAGCAGTGTGGGATCGGGGGGAAGATCCTACGAGCAGTACTTC	CASSVGSGGRSYEQYF
TRBV7-9	few	NA	TRBJ2-2	TGTGCCAGCAGCTTAGTTGTAGGAGGGACCGGGGAGCTGTTTTTT	CASSLVVGGTGELFF
TRBV5-1	NA	NA	TRBJ2-5	TGCGCCAGCAGCGACCTAGCGACCAAAGAGACCCAGTACTTC	CASSDLATKETQYF
TRBV18	NA	TRBD1	TRBJ1-1	TGTGCCAGCTCACCCAAGACAGGGGCGAACACTGAAGCTTTCTTT	CASSPKTGANTEAFF
TRBV4-1	NA	NA	TRBJ2-1	TGCGCCAGCAGCCCCCTACCCGGGGGCTCCTACAATGAGCAGTTCTTC	CASSPLPGGSYNEQFF
TRBV19	NA	NA	TRBJ2-7	TGTGCCAGTAGTATCGCCGGGAGTGCGGTCGAGCAGTACTTC	CASSIAGSAVEQYF